The clone carrying this T cell receptor beta chain appeared a few times. Its antigen remains unknown. Trimming removed 5 bases at V and 1 base at J, with 12 bases between. Looked up from germline, CDR1 is GTSNPN and CDR2 is SVGIG (reference sequence). This CDR3 has 14 residues. This entry belongs to a study of CD8+ T cells in alopecia areata. Noted treatment: oral pan-JAK inhibitor, 5-10 mg twice daily. Collection of lesional scalp punch biopsies and peripheral blood was performed in alopecia areata patients. Cell sorting on a FACSAria was used to separate CD4+ and CD8+ T cells from the PBMCs. Study-wide results and caveats: TCR sharing was clearer in mice than between patients, perhaps partly owing to patient HLA diversity.

RNA extraction and reverse transcription yielded cDNA as sequencing template. Generated by immunoSEQ multiplex PCR, the TCRdb table keeps only in-frame clones and is missing some. The sample holds fewer than 250,000 clones, roughly two fifths seen once. The sequence derives from a human donor with alopecia areata. The input for sequencing was CD4+ T cells sorted from blood, taken at approximately week 36, from a patient treated with tofacitinib. The V and J genes are TRBV30 and TRBJ1-5; D gene unclear. CDR3 sequence: CAWSGLRSNQPQHF. In DNA, the CDR3 is TGTGCCTGGTCTGGATTGAGAAGCAATCAGCCCCAGCATTTT.